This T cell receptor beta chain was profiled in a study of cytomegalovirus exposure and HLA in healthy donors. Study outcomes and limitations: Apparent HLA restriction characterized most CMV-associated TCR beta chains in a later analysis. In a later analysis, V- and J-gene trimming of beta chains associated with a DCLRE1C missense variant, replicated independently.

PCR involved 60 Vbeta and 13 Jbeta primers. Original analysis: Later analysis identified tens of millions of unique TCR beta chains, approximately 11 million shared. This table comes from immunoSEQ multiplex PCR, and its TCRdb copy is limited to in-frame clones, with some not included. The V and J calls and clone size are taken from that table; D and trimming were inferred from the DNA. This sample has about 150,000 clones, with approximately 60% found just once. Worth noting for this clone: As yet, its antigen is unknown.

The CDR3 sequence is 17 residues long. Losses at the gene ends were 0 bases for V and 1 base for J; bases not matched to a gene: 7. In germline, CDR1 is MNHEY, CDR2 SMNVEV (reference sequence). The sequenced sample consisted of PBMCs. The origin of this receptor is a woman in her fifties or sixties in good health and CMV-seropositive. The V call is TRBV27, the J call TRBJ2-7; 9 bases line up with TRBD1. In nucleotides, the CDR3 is TGTGCCAGCAGTTTATCGGTCCCGGGACAGGGTTCCTACGAGCAGTACTTC. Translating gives CASSLSVPGQGSYEQYF.